This T cell receptor (beta chain) was recorded in a study of T-cell memory formation after mild COVID-19. TCRdb redid the calling of the 5' RACE reads with MiXCR, one entry per CDR3 protein. This sample has about 400,000 distinct CDR3 sequences, with 13% to 15% found just once. The CDR3 spans 13 residues. Per germline, CDR1 LGHNA and CDR2 YSLEER. V was cut by 6 bases and J by 1 base, with 10 bases left in between. A few counts support this clonotype. The target antigen is unknown. General study findings and limits: The study found contracting CD4+ clones mainly in CM and EM and contracting CD8+ clones in EMRA.

The receptor comes from a man aged 18 to 30 who had mild COVID-19 (a few samples of this study predate the infection). Cell type and time point are not known. The sequenced sample was PBMCs or a T cell subset sorted from them (not recorded which). This chain joins TRBV4-3 and TRBJ2-7; D unresolved. CDR3: CASSETVSYEQYF. The CDR3 DNA is TGCGCCAGCAGTGAGACTGTGTCCTACGAGCAGTACTTC.